The 3 T cell receptor beta chains below come from one sample, sequenced in a study of T cells in Graves' hyperthyroidism and ophthalmopathy. The TCR beta CDR3 regions underwent amplification using RNA transcripts as the source. The HTBI set primed first-round TCR CDR3 RT-PCR. TCRdb re-analysed the multiplex PCR reads in MiXCR, keeping a single row per CDR3 protein. The sample shows about 410,000 distinct CDR3 sequences, 14% to 15% of them seen only once. Sequenced: blood. These receptors originate from a man between 18 and 35 years old with Graves' ophthalmopathy.

This chain links TRBV15 with TRBJ1-6; D is unclear. Germline V CDR1 and CDR2: LNHNV, YYDKDF (reference sequence). The V end was cut by 3 bases, the J end by 7 bases, with 7 bases between. The CDR3 is made up of 13 amino acids. CDR3 amino acids: CATSSTLNSPLHF. Here the CDR3 DNA reads TGTGCCACCAGCAGCACCTTAAATTCACCCCTCCACTTT.

This clonotype was counted many times. The chain recombines TRBV19 with TRBJ1-1, with 7 bases matching TRBD1. The CDR3 has 14 residues. V lost 3 bases to trimming and J lost 0 bases; unmatched junction nucleotides: 1. Germline CDR1 is LNHDA and CDR2 is SQIVND (reference sequence). The CDR3 nucleotides are TGTGCCAGTAGTATGGGGACAGTGAACACTGAAGCTTTCTTT. It specifies CASSMGTVNTEAFF.

At least ten counts were recorded for this clonotype. The rearrangement uses TRBV27 and TRBJ2-3; D unclear. V was pared by 2 bases and J by 0 bases, with 15 bases between. This CDR3 has 17 residues. Per germline, CDR1 MNHEY and CDR2 SMNVEV (reference sequence). The CDR3 loop is CASSLGLEESSTDTQYF. CDR3 in DNA: TGTGCCAGCAGTTTAGGGCTAGAAGAGTCTAGCACAGATACGCAGTATTTT.